The 25 T cell receptor beta chains below were found in one sample sequenced in a study of cytomegalovirus exposure and HLA in healthy donors. It was with 60 Vbeta and 13 Jbeta primers that the PCR ran. Measured with immunoSEQ multiplex PCR; TCRdb has only the in-frame clones, and not every one. This table has 200,000 or so clones, over 70% appearing once. What was sequenced was PBMCs. The receptors were sampled from a woman in her late teens or twenties in good health and CMV-seropositive.

The chain uses TRBV25-1 and TRBJ2-3; 9 bases fit TRBD2. The germline V gene encodes CDR1 MGHDK and CDR2 SYGVNS. Losses at the gene ends were 7 bases for V and 2 bases for J; bases not matched to a gene: 4. CDR3 length: 14 residues. The CDR3 loop is CASTSSGVTDTQYF. The CDR3 coding sequence is TGTGCCAGCACGTCTAGCGGGGTCACAGATACGCAGTATTTT.

There are a few counts of this clone. CDR3 bases: TGTGCCAGCAGTCAGACTAGTAGAGGGACAGATACGCAGTATTTT. It translates to CASSQTSRGTDTQYF. The chain joins TRBV6-5 to TRBJ2-3; D is possibly TRBD2 (6 bases). The CDR3 totals 15 residues. V lost 5 bases and J 3 bases, leaving 15 bases between the germline ends. Germline V CDR1 and CDR2: MNHEY, SVGAGI.

The chain uses TRBV6-5 and TRBJ1-1; D uncertain. The length of the CDR3 is 13 residues. V was trimmed by 0 bases and J by 7 bases, leaving 9 bases between them. Germline assignment: CDR1 MNHEY and CDR2 SVGAGI. CDR3 sequence: CASSYSAGLEAFF. The CDR3 region has the DNA TGTGCCAGCAGTTACTCGGCAGGCCTTGAAGCTTTCTTT.

The chain employs TRBV5-4 and TRBJ1-2; D may be TRBD1 (6 bases). The germline V gene encodes CDR1 SGHNT and CDR2 YYREEE (reference sequence). This CDR3 comprises 15 residues. V gave up 3 bases and J gave up 4 bases, with 16 bases separating them. The CDR3 nucleotides are TGTGCCAGCAGCTCCTCGACAGGAAGCGCCTATGGCTACACCTTC. Protein: CASSSSTGSAYGYTF.

This chain joins TRBV25-1 and TRBJ1-2, with TRBD1 as a possible D gene (6 bases). CDR1 is MGHDK, CDR2 SYGVNS, per germline. Trimming stripped 6 bases from V and 6 bases from J, with 11 bases between. This CDR3 region has 12 residues. CDR3 in amino acids: CASSPGAHGYTF. The CDR3 DNA reads TGTGCCAGCAGCCCAGGGGCCCATGGCTACACCTTC.

The rearrangement joins TRBV28 to TRBJ2-7, with 9 bases identical to TRBD1. The CDR3 sequence is 16 residues long. Germline trimming cut 5 bases from V and 4 bases from J; bases unmatched to any gene: 12. CDR1 is MDHEN and CDR2 is SYDVKM in the germline V gene. The CDR3 DNA reads as TGTGCCAGCAGTGTCCAACAGGGACAGGGAACATACGAGCAGTACTTC. It translates to CASSVQQGQGTYEQYF. The full variable domain, with the rest looked up from reference TRBV28 and TRBJ2-7, is DVKVTQSSRYLVKRTGEKVFLECVQDMDHENMFWYRQDPGLGLRLIYFSYDVKMKEKGDIPEGYSVSREKKERFSLILESASTNQTSMYLCASSVQQGQGTYEQYFGPGTRLTVT.

The rearrangement joins TRBV13 to TRBJ2-7; D remains ambiguous. The CDR3 totals 14 residues. V was shortened by 3 bases and J by 0 bases, with 9 bases between the two germline ends. CDR1 is PRHDT and CDR2 is FYEKMQ in the germline V gene (reference sequence). The CDR3 DNA sequence: TGTGCCAGCAGCTTCTCGTCAGACTCCTACGAGCAGTACTTC. Its translation is CASSFSSDSYEQYF.

V and J are TRBV18 and TRBJ2-1; TRBD2 agrees at 7 bases. Germline V gene sequence: CDR1 KGHSH, CDR2 LQKENI. This CDR3 comprises 16 residues. J was trimmed by 9 bases and V by 4 bases; bases with no gene match: 15. CDR3 in amino acids: CASSLVSTRGVGEQFF. The CDR3 DNA is TGTGCCAGCTCACTGGTATCAACTCGGGGGGTAGGTGAGCAGTTCTTC.

V gene TRBV5-5 combines with J gene TRBJ2-5; the D gene is possibly TRBD2 (6 bases). The germline gives CDR1 SGHKS, CDR2 YYEKEE (reference sequence). The ends were cut back, 2 bases at V and 1 base at J, with 12 bases in the middle. The CDR3 loop spans 15 amino acids. In DNA form, the CDR3 reads TGTGCCAGCAGCTTTACCGGGACTGGCCAAGAGACCCAGTACTTC. This gives the protein CASSFTGTGQETQYF.

This clone showed up just a few times. The chain links TRBV25-1 to TRBJ1-1; D may be TRBD1 (5 bases). Between the trimmed V and J ends, which lost 8 bases and 4 bases, there was a span of 14 bases. Germline assignment: CDR1 MGHDK and CDR2 SYGVNS. The CDR3 has 13 amino acids. CDR3 in DNA: TGTGCCAGCCTAGACCCGACAGCCACTGAAGCTTTCTTT. Residues: CASLDPTATEAFF.

J is TRBJ2-3 and V is TRBV19; TRBD1 matches 9 bases. CDR1 LNHDA and CDR2 SQIVND come from the germline V gene (reference sequence). The V gene end was trimmed by 5 bases and the J gene end by 6 bases; junction bases not matched to a gene: 12. The CDR3 is 16 residues long. This CDR3 reads CASSGDRDRVIDTQYF. CDR3 DNA sequence: TGTGCCAGTAGTGGTGACCGGGACAGGGTTATTGATACGCAGTATTTT. Filled out from reference TRBV19 and TRBJ2-3, the complete variable domain reads DGGITQSPKYLFRKEGQNVTLSCEQNLNHDAMYWYRQDPGQGLRLIYYSQIVNDFQKGDIAEGYSVSREKKESFPLTVTSAQKNPTAFYLCASSGDRDRVIDTQYFGPGTRLTVL.

This clone was observed a single time. This chain joins TRBV25-1 and TRBJ1-2; D may be TRBD1 (5 bases). Trimming shortened V by 4 bases and J by 4 bases, and 22 bases separated the two germline ends. This CDR3 spans 17 amino acids. Germline-derived CDR1 and CDR2 are MGHDK and SYGVNS. The CDR3 sequence: CASSALYDSLGPYGYTF. CDR3 nucleotide sequence: TGTGCCAGCAGTGCCCTTTATGACAGCCTAGGTCCCTATGGCTACACCTTC.

The chain employs TRBV7-9 and TRBJ1-2, with TRBD1 matching 8 bases. There are 14 residues in the CDR3. The germline gives CDR1 SEHNR, CDR2 FQNEAQ (reference sequence). The ends lost 2 bases at V and 4 bases at J; junction bases unmatched: 3. CDR3 protein: CASSLQGAGYGYTF. CDR3 DNA sequence: TGTGCCAGCAGCTTACAGGGGGCAGGCTATGGCTACACCTTC.

V usage is TRBV7-2 and J usage is TRBJ2-7, with D possibly being TRBD2 (5 bases). CDR3 length: 15 amino acids. The germline V and J ends were trimmed by 1 base and 1 base, with 11 bases remaining between them. Germline CDR1 is SGHTA and CDR2 is FQGNSA. The CDR3 here is CASSLEDSTSYEQYF. The CDR3 DNA follows: TGTGCCAGCAGCTTAGAGGACTCAACTTCCTACGAGCAGTACTTC.

V is TRBV2 and J is TRBJ2-5; D is unclear. The J call may be in error: the DNA end matches TRBJ2-7 better. The CDR3 consists of 12 residues. CDR1 and CDR2 from the germline V gene are SNHLY and FYNNEI. CDR3 protein: CASSEGTYEQYF. The CDR3 DNA reads TGTGCCAGCAGTGAAGGTACCTACGAGCAGTACTTC.

The chain carries TRBV5-4 and TRBJ1-2; tentative D call: TRBD1 (5 bases). This CDR3 has 12 residues. Trimming cost V 1 base and J 8 bases, with 9 bases left between them. CDR1 is SGHNT and CDR2 is YYREEE in the germline V gene (reference sequence). For the CDR3, the DNA is TGTGCCAGCAGCTTGCCGGGGGAGGGCTACACCTTC. It yields the protein CASSLPGEGYTF.

In this sample, this clone turned up a few times. This sequence joins TRBV6-1 and TRBJ1-1; D is undetermined. Germline lookup yields CDR1 MNHNS and CDR2 SASEGT. The CDR3 is made up of 13 amino acids. With 4 bases removed from V and 0 bases from J, the gap between germline ends came to 6 bases. CDR3: CASSGKLNTEAFF. As DNA, the CDR3 is TGTGCCAGCAGTGGTAAGCTGAACACTGAAGCTTTCTTT.

The chain recombines TRBV4-1 with TRBJ2-7; 7 nucleotides line up with TRBD2. The V segment lost 2 bases and the J segment 2 bases; nucleotides outside the gene matches: 9. Germline V gene sequence: CDR1 MGHRA, CDR2 YSYEKL. This CDR3 has 16 amino acids. The CDR3 is CASSQPTGTIPYEQYF. DNA for the CDR3: TGCGCCAGCAGCCAACCGACCGGGACTATTCCCTACGAGCAGTACTTC.

This chain links TRBV19 with TRBJ2-6; maybe TRBD1 (5 bases). This CDR3 has 16 amino acids. V lost 3 bases and J 0 bases, leaving 9 bases between the germline ends. Germline V gene lookup returns CDR1 LNHDA and CDR2 SQIVND (reference sequence). The CDR3 nucleotides read TGTGCCAGTAGTATTGCAGGGATCTCTGGGGCCAACGTCCTGACTTTC. The encoded protein is CASSIAGISGANVLTF.

The rearrangement joins TRBV5-1 to TRBJ2-5; 7 bases fit TRBD1. The CDR3 has 14 amino acids. The V and J ends lost 0 bases and 4 bases, in that order; junction bases with no gene match: 3. The germline V gene encodes CDR1 SGHRS and CDR2 YFSETQ. This CDR3 reads CASSLGSGGETQYF. The CDR3 nucleotides are TGCGCCAGCAGCTTGGGCTCAGGGGGAGAGACCCAGTACTTC.

The chain links TRBV10-1 to TRBJ2-7; D might be TRBD2 (5 bases). This CDR3 region has 12 residues. CDR1 and CDR2 from the germline V gene are WNHNN and SYGVQD (reference sequence). The V end lost 3 bases, the J end lost 2 bases, and 5 bases lay between the germline ends. The CDR3 region is CASSDGAYEQYF. Written as DNA, the CDR3 is TGCGCCAGCAGTGACGGGGCCTACGAGCAGTACTTC.

As to this clone: The germline gene is not matched at one end of the junction; a read error may be the cause. The rearrangement links TRBV28 to TRBJ1-2; a weak D match, TRBD1 (5 bases). This CDR3 is 14 amino acids long. Germline V CDR1 and CDR2: MDHEN, SYDVKM. CDR3 DNA: TGTGCCAGCAGTTTATCTGGGGCCCACTATGGCTACGCCTTC. It is translated as CASSLSGAHYGYAF.

This clone was counted only a few times. The chain is built from TRBV5-1 and TRBJ1-1; D is uncertain. Germline V gene data show CDR1 as SGHRS and CDR2 as YFSETQ. The CDR3 is 13 residues long. V was cut by 5 bases and J by 4 bases, with 12 bases left in between. The CDR3 loop is CASSHAGGTEAFF. CDR3 in DNA: TGCGCCAGCAGTCATGCAGGTGGCACTGAAGCTTTCTTT.

This chain links TRBV28 with TRBJ1-2; D remains unclear. Germline loops: CDR1 MDHEN, CDR2 SYDVKM. CDR3 length equals 13 residues. V was cut by 5 bases and J by 7 bases, with 14 bases left in between. In DNA form, the CDR3 reads TGTGCCAGCAGTCCTCGGGTCATCGGTGGCTACACCTTC. It specifies CASSPRVIGGYTF.

The chain recombines TRBV28 with TRBJ1-5; 8 bases line up with TRBD1. The germline V gene encodes CDR1 MDHEN and CDR2 SYDVKM. Trimming cost V 6 bases and J 4 bases; bases outside gene matches: 8. The CDR3 covers 15 residues. CDR3 coding DNA: TGTGCCAGCAGCACCGGGACAGGTACGAATCAGCCCCAGCATTTT. It specifies CASSTGTGTNQPQHF.